What follows are 9 T cell receptor beta chains derived from one specimen sequenced in a study of blood T cell repertoires in COVID-19. Profiled with immunoSEQ multiplex PCR; TCRdb holds only in-frame clones, not every one. This sample has 85,000 to 90,000 clones, with approximately 79% found just once. Sequencing was carried out using peripheral blood. The receptors come from a man in his 70s with acute or convalescent COVID-19.

This clone was seen a few times. This sample also contains other DNA sequences that code for the same CDR3. This chain connects TRBV11-2 to TRBJ1-5; no clear D. Germline values: CDR1 SGHAT, CDR2 FQNNGV. Trimming cost V 3 bases and J 4 bases, with 7 bases left between them. CDR3 size: 13 residues. CDR3 amino acids: CASSFSDNQPQHF. Written as DNA, the CDR3 is TGTGCCAGCAGCTTCTCAGATAATCAGCCCCAGCATTTT.

This clone was seen once. This chain uses TRBV7-9 with TRBJ1-4, with D possibly TRBD1 on 6 matching bases. CDR1 and CDR2 (germline): SEHNR, FQNEAQ (reference sequence). The CDR3 length is 14 residues. V was clipped by 1 base and J by 7 bases, with 10 bases between them. The CDR3 spells CASSLVSRGEKLFF. The CDR3 DNA follows: TGTGCCAGCAGCTTAGTGTCCAGGGGTGAAAAACTGTTTTTT.

J is TRBJ1-5 and V is TRBV4-2; perhaps TRBD1 as D (6 bases). Trimming shortened V by 1 base and J by 6 bases, and 13 bases separated the two germline ends. The CDR3 runs 15 residues. CDR1 and CDR2 from the germline V gene are LGHNA and YNFKEQ. The CDR3 region is CASSQVRGAAQPQHF. The CDR3 DNA is TGTGCCAGCAGCCAAGTCCGGGGGGCCGCTCAGCCCCAGCATTTT.

In this sample, this clone turned up a few times. The chain has TRBV5-1 and TRBJ1-1; possible D gene TRBD1, 5 bases. V was cut by 4 bases and J by 2 bases, with 12 bases left in between. The CDR3 runs 14 residues. Germline V gene data show CDR1 as SGHRS and CDR2 as YFSETQ. DNA for the CDR3: TGCGCCAGCAGCCGGACGACAGTAAACACTGAAGCTTTCTTT. Its protein product is CASSRTTVNTEAFF.

The rearrangement links TRBV2 to TRBJ2-7; the D is unclear. This CDR3 has 12 amino acids. V was clipped by 5 bases and J by 6 bases, with 11 bases between them. Germline V CDR1 and CDR2: SNHLY, FYNNEI. This CDR3 reads CASSLRVGEQYV. The CDR3 DNA is TGTGCCAGCAGTCTTCGGGTGGGCGAGCAGTACGTC.

The chain combines TRBV7-6 with TRBJ2-7; possibly TRBD1 for D (6 bases). This CDR3 spans 15 amino acids. Germline V gene data show CDR1 as SGHVS and CDR2 as FNYEAQ. V was trimmed by 0 bases and J by 3 bases, leaving 12 bases between them. The CDR3 coding sequence is TGTGCCAGCAGCTTAGCCGACGGACAGAGCTACGAGCAGTACTTC. The encoded protein is CASSLADGQSYEQYF. Variable domain in full (rest from reference TRBV7-6 and TRBJ2-7): GAGVSQSPRYKVTKRGQDVALRCDPISGHVSLYWYRQALGQGPEFLTYFNYEAQQDKSGLPNDRFSAERPEGSISTLTIQRTEQRDSAMYRCASSLADGQSYEQYFGPGTRLTVT.

The rearrangement uses TRBV27 and TRBJ1-2; D unresolved. CDR1 MNHEY and CDR2 SMNVEV come from the germline V gene (reference sequence). The V end lost 3 bases, the J end lost 7 bases, and 15 bases lay between the germline ends. The CDR3 is 14 residues long. CDR3: CASSFRGVKGGYTF. The CDR3 nucleotides read TGTGCCAGCAGTTTCCGCGGGGTTAAGGGTGGCTACACCTTC.

The chain couples TRBV12-3 or TRBV12-4 to TRBJ2-7, with a tentative D call TRBD1 (5 bases). The CDR3 is 13 amino acids. V shed 6 bases and J shed 0 bases, with 9 bases lying between them. The CDR3 is CASRSDNSYEQYF. The CDR3 nucleotides read TGTGCCAGCAGGTCGGACAACTCCTACGAGCAGTACTTC.

This clone has just one count. The genes are TRBV5-1 and TRBJ1-2; D may be TRBD1 (6 bases). V was shortened by 1 base and J by 4 bases, with 14 bases between the two germline ends. The CDR3 sequence is 15 residues long. Per the germline V gene, CDR1 is SGHRS and CDR2 is YFSETQ. The CDR3 spells CASSLSPQGFYGYTF. The CDR3 DNA follows: TGCGCCAGCAGCTTGTCCCCACAGGGTTTCTATGGCTACACCTTC.